Shown below are 19 T cell receptor beta chains from a single sample sequenced in a study of siplizumab effects on memory and regulatory T cells. Here immunoSEQ multiplex PCR was the method, and the copy in TCRdb shows in-frame clones only, minus some. Among 110,000 or so clones, 90% to 95% were seen once, and the ten largest hold approximately 0.3%. The sequencing input was CD4+ T cells sorted from blood. These receptors were taken from a human donor in good health.

The chain uses TRBV5-8 and TRBJ2-2, with 8 bases fitting TRBD1. Looked up from germline, CDR1 is SGHTS and CDR2 is YDEGEE. The V gene end was trimmed by 4 bases and the J gene end by 5 bases; junction bases not matched to a gene: 4. This CDR3 region has 14 residues. CDR3 DNA: TGTGCCAGCAGCACACGGACAGGGACCGGGGAGCTGTTTTTT. It is translated as CASSTRTGTGELFF.

CDR3 coding DNA: TGTGCCAGTACCCTAACGGGTTCTGGAAACACCATATATTTT. It yields the protein CASTLTGSGNTIYF. V is TRBV19 and J is TRBJ1-3; D ambiguous. The germline V and J ends were trimmed by 7 bases and 1 base, with 11 bases remaining between them. The CDR3 is made up of 14 amino acids. Germline V CDR1 and CDR2: LNHDA, SQIVND (reference sequence).

In this sample, this clone turned up once. The CDR3 loop is CASSSSGAIASTDTQYF. The CDR3 nucleotides are TGTGCCAGCAGTTCTAGCGGGGCCATTGCTAGCACAGATACGCAGTATTTT. V and J are TRBV2 and TRBJ2-3; 9 nucleotides agree with TRBD2. This CDR3 comprises 17 residues. V trimming: 5 bases; J trimming: 0 bases; junction bases outside the gene matches: 9. Germline CDR1 is SNHLY and CDR2 is FYNNEI.

The count of this clone is one. The chain couples TRBV7-9 to TRBJ2-3; TRBD1 or TRBD2 may be the D gene (5 bases each). The length of the CDR3 is 13 residues. V was pared by 5 bases and J by 4 bases, with 10 bases between. Germline CDR1 reads SEHNR; CDR2 reads FQNEAQ (reference sequence). The CDR3 DNA sequence: TGTGCCAGCAGCCCCGGGGCCTCAGATACGCAGTATTTT. It encodes CASSPGASDTQYF.

The V and J genes are TRBV7-2 and TRBJ1-4; the D is unclear. Germline V CDR1 and CDR2: SGHTA, FQGNSA. The CDR3 length is 12 residues. Trimming shortened V by 4 bases and J by 8 bases, and 8 bases separated the two germline ends. CDR3 protein: CASSSVQEKLFF. The CDR3 region has the DNA TGTGCCAGCAGCTCCGTCCAGGAAAAACTGTTTTTT.

V usage is TRBV19 and J usage is TRBJ2-1; 7 nucleotides match TRBD2. V lost 6 bases, J lost 1 base, and 6 bases stayed unmatched. This CDR3 region has 15 residues. The germline gives CDR1 LNHDA, CDR2 SQIVND (reference sequence). The CDR3 protein is CASSKGLGSYNEQFF. The CDR3 DNA reads TGTGCCAGTAGCAAAGGACTAGGATCCTACAATGAGCAGTTCTTC.

CDR3 sequence reads: CASGTGGLRNTIYF. CDR3 DNA: TGTGCCAGTGGTACAGGGGGCCTACGAAACACCATATATTTT. V and J are TRBV19 and TRBJ1-3, with 9 nucleotides matching TRBD1. V lost 8 bases to trimming and J lost 5 bases; unmatched junction nucleotides: 7. Germline CDR1 is LNHDA and CDR2 is SQIVND (reference sequence). The length of the CDR3 is 14 residues.

The chain joins TRBV6-5 to TRBJ2-7, with TRBD2 matching 8 bases. Unmatched junction bases numbered 4, after V lost 0 bases and J lost 0 bases. CDR1 and CDR2 (germline): MNHEY, SVGAGI. The CDR3 is 16 amino acids. CDR3 coding DNA: TGTGCCAGCAGTTACTCGATAGGGACTAGCTCCTACGAGCAGTACTTC. Translation: CASSYSIGTSSYEQYF.

The V gene is TRBV9, the J gene TRBJ2-2; 16 bases are shared with TRBD2. Germline CDR1 SGDLS, CDR2 YYNGEE. V lost 4 bases, J lost 6 bases, and 6 bases stayed unmatched. The CDR3 is 17 amino acids. The CDR3 loop is CASSRGTSGRASGELFF. The CDR3 nucleotides are TGTGCCAGCAGCAGAGGGACTAGCGGGAGGGCCTCCGGGGAGCTGTTTTTT.

The rearrangement joins TRBV5-1 to TRBJ2-7; TRBD2 is a possible D gene (5 bases). The germline CDR1 and CDR2 sequences are SGHRS and YFSETQ. V lost 0 bases and J 3 bases, leaving 13 bases between the germline ends. This CDR3 is built from 15 residues. As DNA, the CDR3 is TGCGCCAGCAGCTTGGGTGGACTTCTTAACTACGAGCAGTACTTC. It yields the protein CASSLGGLLNYEQYF.

The chain carries TRBV27 and TRBJ1-4; 7 nucleotides match TRBD1. CDR3 size: 14 residues. V was clipped by 0 bases and J by 10 bases; unmatched bases: 5. The germline CDR1 and CDR2 sequences are MNHEY and SMNVEV (reference sequence). The CDR3 DNA is TGTGCCAGCAGTTTATCAGGGGGCGGGAGAAAACTGTTTTTT. This encodes CASSLSGGGRKLFF. The entire variable domain, with the rest obtained from reference TRBV27 and TRBJ1-4, is as follows: EAQVTQNPRYLITVTGKKLTVTCSQNMNHEYMSWYRQDPGLGLRQIYYSMNVEVTDKGDVPEGYKVSRKEKRNFPLILESPSPNQTSLYFCASSLSGGGRKLFFGSGTQLSVL.

The V and J genes are TRBV25-1 and TRBJ1-4, with D maybe TRBD1 (5 bases). This CDR3 is 17 amino acids long. Germline CDR1 is MGHDK and CDR2 is SYGVNS. Trimming removed 1 base from V and 8 bases from J, with 20 bases in between. The CDR3 sequence: CASSEWVGGTTGEKLFF. CDR3 in DNA: TGTGCCAGCAGTGAATGGGTGGGCGGGACGACCGGGGAAAAACTGTTTTTT.

The chain carries TRBV23-1 and TRBJ2-7; 11 nucleotides match TRBD1. TRBV23-1 is assigned to the ORF class and has an uncertain function. The J segment lost 3 bases and the V segment lost 3 bases, leaving 10 bases of the junction unmatched. This CDR3 has 17 amino acids. CDR3 loop: CASSQRTGGRYRYEQYF. DNA of the CDR3: TGCGCCAGCAGTCAGCGGACAGGGGGCCGGTACCGCTACGAGCAGTACTTC.

CDR3 sequence: CASSSDGRDQPQHF. In nucleotides, the CDR3 is TGTGCCAGCAGTTCCGACGGGCGAGATCAGCCCCAGCATTTT. The V call is TRBV6-5, the J call TRBJ1-5; D unclear. The length of the CDR3 is 14 residues. Trimming removed 4 bases at V and 5 bases at J, with 12 bases between. The germline V gene encodes CDR1 MNHEY and CDR2 SVGAGI.

The chain employs TRBV19 and TRBJ1-2; possible D gene TRBD1, 5 bases. Germline V gives CDR1 LNHDA, CDR2 SQIVND (reference sequence). The CDR3 sequence is 16 residues long. Trimming pared 8 bases from V and 2 bases from J, leaving 21 bases between. The CDR3 DNA is TGTGCCAGTTCTCCCGCAGGGCGGATCCAAAACTATGGCTACACCTTC. It is translated as CASSPAGRIQNYGYTF.

This rearrangement joins TRBV4-3 to TRBJ2-7, with D tentatively TRBD2 (6 bases). The germline V and J ends were trimmed by 1 base and 2 bases, with 15 bases remaining between them. Germline loops: CDR1 LGHNA, CDR2 YSLEER. This CDR3 has 16 amino acids. The chain's CDR3 is CASSQGLGGVPYEQYF. The CDR3 nucleotides read TGCGCCAGCAGCCAAGGCTTGGGAGGAGTTCCCTACGAGCAGTACTTC.

This clone appeared once. The J gene is TRBJ2-5, the V gene TRBV11-2; 13 bases match TRBD2. CDR3 length equals 18 residues. Trimming took 4 bases from V and 1 from J; bases not matched to a gene: 9. The V gene's germline CDR1 is SGHAT and CDR2 FQNNGV. In nucleotides, the CDR3 is TGTGCCAGCAGCTCCGGCAGACTAGCGGGAGGTTTCCAAGAGACCCAGTACTTC. Translated, it gives CASSSGRLAGGFQETQYF.

The chain recombines TRBV4-2 with TRBJ2-1; 10 bases are shared with TRBD2. Germline V gives CDR1 LGHNA, CDR2 YNFKEQ. The CDR3 totals 17 residues. V lost 1 base, J lost 5 bases, and 8 bases stayed unmatched. In DNA, the CDR3 is TGTGCCAGCAGCCAAGTTTCCCGACTAGCGGGCAACAATGAGCAGTTCTTC. Its translation is CASSQVSRLAGNNEQFF.

This chain joins TRBV30 and TRBJ1-3, with D hard to call. Germline V lookup: CDR1 GTSNPN, CDR2 SVGIG (reference sequence). The CDR3 has 17 residues. V was shortened by 5 bases and J by 0 bases, with 20 bases between the two germline ends. For the CDR3, the DNA is TGTGCCTGGGCAAAAGCGACGGACCAGAGCTCTGGAAACACCATATATTTT. Its translation is CAWAKATDQSSGNTIYF.